Described below is a single T cell receptor (beta chain) sequence and its context. Its antigen is currently unknown. The table came from immunoSEQ multiplex PCR; TCRdb's copy has only in-frame clones and leaves some out. The repertoire has 70,000 to 95,000 clones, approximately 91% of them found once; the top ten carry about 4%. The data derive from a study of T cells in localized non-small cell lung cancer. Germline V gene data show CDR1 as MNHNY and CDR2 as SVGAGI (reference sequence). The CDR3 is 14 amino acids. The germline V and J ends were trimmed by 6 bases and 1 base, with 12 bases remaining between them. Study-wide points: Longer overall survival associated with higher blood T cell density; shorter survival with higher adjacent-lung clonality. In adjacent lung, a median roughly 58 of the top 100 tumor clones were found. Owing to sequencing of a solitary tumor region, heterogeneity cannot be discounted. Clonality peaked in uninvolved adjacent lung rather than tumor.

The sample consisted of PBMCs, taken before any cancer treatment. The gene calls are TRBV6-6 and TRBJ1-1; tentatively, D is TRBD1 (6 bases). This clonotype was obtained from a woman aged 40 to 75 with stage II squamous cell lung carcinoma. The CDR3 bases are TGTGCCAGCAGCTTAAAACAGGGGAACACTGAAGCTTTCTTT. This codes for CASSLKQGNTEAFF.